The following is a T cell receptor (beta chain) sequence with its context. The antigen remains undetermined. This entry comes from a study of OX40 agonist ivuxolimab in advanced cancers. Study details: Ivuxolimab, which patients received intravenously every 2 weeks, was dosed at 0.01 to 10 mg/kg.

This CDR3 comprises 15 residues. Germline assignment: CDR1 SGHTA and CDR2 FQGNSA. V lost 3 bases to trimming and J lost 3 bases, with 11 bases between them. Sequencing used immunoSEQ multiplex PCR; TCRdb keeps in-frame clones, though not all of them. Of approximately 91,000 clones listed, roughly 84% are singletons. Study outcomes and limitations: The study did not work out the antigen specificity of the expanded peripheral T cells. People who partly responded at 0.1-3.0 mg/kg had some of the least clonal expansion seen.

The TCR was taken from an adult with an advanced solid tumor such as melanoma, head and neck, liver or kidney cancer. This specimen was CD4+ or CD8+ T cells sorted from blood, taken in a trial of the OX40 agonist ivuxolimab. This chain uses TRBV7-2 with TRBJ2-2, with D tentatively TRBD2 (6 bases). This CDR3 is CASSFGRRDTGELFF. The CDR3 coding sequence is TGTGCCAGCAGCTTCGGGAGACGAGACACCGGGGAGCTGTTTTTT.